One sample yielded the 20 T cell receptor beta chains listed below, sequenced in a study of beta chain features in type 1 diabetes. What was sequenced were expressed TCRB transcripts, since all of the isolated RNA had been reverse transcribed. Some clones are missing from TCRdb's copy, which holds only in-frame ones; the method was immunoSEQ multiplex PCR. The sample gives just over 600,000 clones, around 16% of which show up once; about 0.086% is in the top ten. The specimen was naive CD4+ T cells from blood. The receptors here all came from a young man in good health.

This chain links TRBV19 with TRBJ2-5, with unresolved D. The CDR3 sequence is 15 residues long. Trimming cost V 3 bases and J 2 bases, with 13 bases left between them. Germline values: CDR1 LNHDA, CDR2 SQIVND (reference sequence). This CDR3 reads CASSIGSQAQETQYF. Here the CDR3 DNA reads TGTGCCAGTAGTATCGGGTCCCAGGCGCAAGAGACCCAGTACTTC.

This clone was picked up a small number of times. This sequence joins TRBV21-1 and TRBJ2-3; TRBD1 reflects the table's D call only, with no check against the DNA. TRBV21-1 counts as a pseudogene. The CDR3 spans 19 residues. The CDR3 nucleotides are TGTGCCAGCAACCGCTGGGGCGACAGCGCTCGAGGTCAACCCTATACGCAGTATTTT. It translates to CASNRWGDSARGQPYTQYF.

In its sample, this clone was seen a few times. V is TRBV27 and J is TRBJ2-2; TRBD2 agrees at 12 bases. Trimming cost V 5 bases and J 7 bases; bases outside gene matches: 17. Germline V gene lookup returns CDR1 MNHEY and CDR2 SMNVEV (reference sequence). This CDR3 spans 19 amino acids. CDR3: CASSTLRLAGAGGVGELFF. The CDR3 region has the DNA TGTGCCAGCAGTACTCTCCGACTAGCGGGAGCAGGGGGGGTCGGGGAGCTGTTTTTT.

There are a few counts of this clone. This chain connects TRBV11-2 to TRBJ2-1; D is unclear. The length of the CDR3 is 11 residues. Trimming removed 4 bases at V and 9 bases at J, with 7 bases between. The germline V gene encodes CDR1 SGHAT and CDR2 FQNNGV. CDR3 bases: TGTGCCAGCAGCTCATACGGTGAGCAGTTCTTC. It encodes CASSSYGEQFF.

The table lists this clone with a few counts. V and J are TRBV19 and TRBJ1-5, with a possible D match to TRBD1 (5 bases). The CDR3 sequence is 14 residues long. The germline gives CDR1 LNHDA, CDR2 SQIVND (reference sequence). The V end lost 4 bases, the J end lost 6 bases, and 13 bases lay between the germline ends. CDR3 coding DNA: TGTGCCAGTAGTAAAGGCAGGGTGGTTCAGCCCCAGCATTTT. Protein: CASSKGRVVQPQHF.

This clone was counted a few times. The CDR3 DNA follows: TGCGCCAGCAGCTGGAGCATGTCCTTGTCCTACAATGAGCAGTTCTTC. It translates to CASSWSMSLSYNEQFF. The chain joins TRBV5-1 to TRBJ2-1; D uncertain. V lost 3 bases and J lost 1, with 14 bases in between. The CDR3 spans 16 residues. Germline lookup yields CDR1 SGHRS and CDR2 YFSETQ.

V usage is TRBV5-1 and J usage is TRBJ2-1; D may be TRBD2 (6 bases). Trimming removed 0 bases at V and 7 bases at J, with 14 bases between. Germline V CDR1 and CDR2: SGHRS, YFSETQ. The CDR3 runs 15 residues. The CDR3, as DNA: TGCGCCAGCAGCTTGGTGCGGGGTACCCTAAATGAGCAGTTCTTC. Residues: CASSLVRGTLNEQFF.

V gene TRBV7-9 combines with J gene TRBJ1-1, with TRBD1 as a possible D gene (5 bases). Germline V gives CDR1 SEHNR, CDR2 FQNEAQ (reference sequence). V was clipped by 2 bases and J by 0 bases, with 10 bases between them. The CDR3 consists of 15 residues. The CDR3 reads CASSLRGLMNTEAFF. The DNA for the CDR3 is TGTGCCAGCAGCTTAAGGGGACTTATGAACACTGAAGCTTTCTTT.

There are a few counts of this clone. This chain uses TRBV7-9 with TRBJ2-7; 7 bases map to TRBD1. The V and J ends lost 5 bases and 0 bases, in that order; junction bases with no gene match: 7. This CDR3 is built from 15 residues. The germline V gene encodes CDR1 SEHNR and CDR2 FQNEAQ (reference sequence). In DNA form, the CDR3 reads TGTGCCAGCAGCCAAACGAGGACAGGCTCCTACGAGCAGTACTTC. This encodes CASSQTRTGSYEQYF.

This clone was seen only a few times. The chain recombines TRBV18 with TRBJ2-7; 9 nucleotides match TRBD2. The CDR3 loop spans 17 amino acids. CDR1 is KGHSH and CDR2 is LQKENI in the germline V gene. Trimming took 3 bases from V and 0 from J; bases not matched to a gene: 9. The CDR3 sequence: CASSPSPSGDSSYEQYF. DNA for the CDR3: TGTGCCAGCTCACCTTCTCCTAGCGGGGACAGCTCCTACGAGCAGTACTTC.

This rearrangement joins TRBV6-5 to TRBJ2-3; the D gene is possibly TRBD1 (6 bases). The V gene lost 7 bases and the J gene lost 7 bases, with 15 bases spanning the gap. Germline CDR1 MNHEY, CDR2 SVGAGI. CDR3 length: 13 amino acids. The CDR3 DNA sequence: TGTGCCAGCAAGTCCACAGGGTACTATACGCAGTATTTT. Its protein is CASKSTGYYTQYF.

This rearrangement joins TRBV19 to TRBJ2-7, with 8 bases lining up with TRBD1. This CDR3 comprises 13 residues. The germline V gene has CDR1 LNHDA and CDR2 SQIVND (reference sequence). The V segment lost 6 bases and the J segment 5 bases; nucleotides outside the gene matches: 6. The CDR3 sequence is CASRGTGNDEQYF. CDR3 bases: TGTGCCAGTAGGGGGACAGGCAACGACGAGCAGTACTTC.

In this sample, this clone turned up a few times. The chain employs TRBV4-2 and TRBJ2-1; 8 positions match TRBD2. This CDR3 is built from 16 residues. Germline V gene lookup returns CDR1 LGHNA and CDR2 YNFKEQ. J was trimmed by 1 base and V by 5 bases; bases with no gene match: 7. CDR3 residues: CASSLAGTQSYNEQFF. In nucleotides, the CDR3 is TGTGCCAGCAGCTTAGCGGGGACACAATCCTACAATGAGCAGTTCTTC.

This clone was counted a few times. The chain recombines TRBV19 with TRBJ2-1, with D possibly TRBD1 on 6 matching bases. V shed 3 bases and J shed 9 bases, with 15 bases lying between them. The germline CDR1 and CDR2 sequences are LNHDA and SQIVND (reference sequence). This CDR3 comprises 14 residues. This CDR3 reads CASSMGQGRAEQFF. For the CDR3, the DNA is TGTGCCAGTAGTATGGGGCAGGGGAGAGCTGAGCAGTTCTTC.

V usage is TRBV4-3 and J usage is TRBJ2-2, with D perhaps given as TRBD1 or TRBD2 (5 bases each). Trimming removed 0 bases at V and 15 bases at J, with 14 bases between. The CDR3 is made up of 13 amino acids. From germline, CDR1 is LGHNA and CDR2 YSLEER. The CDR3 sequence: CASSQDVEGILFF. The CDR3 DNA follows: TGCGCCAGCAGCCAAGATGTCGAGGGGATCTTGTTTTTT.

The rearrangement links TRBV9 to TRBJ2-1; D remains ambiguous. This CDR3 comprises 18 residues. Trimming took 0 bases from V and 0 from J, leaving 16 bases between them. Germline lookup yields CDR1 SGDLS and CDR2 YYNGEE. The CDR3 nucleotides are TGTGCCAGCAGCGTAGGGGCGGTGAGACTGAGCTCCTACAATGAGCAGTTCTTC. It yields the protein CASSVGAVRLSSYNEQFF.

The chain uses TRBV5-1 and TRBJ2-7; TRBD1 agrees at 8 bases. The V segment lost 0 bases and the J segment 3 bases; nucleotides outside the gene matches: 5. CDR1 is SGHRS, CDR2 YFSETQ, per germline. This CDR3 spans 15 amino acids. CDR3 DNA: TGCGCCAGCAGCTTGGGGTCAGGGGGCCTCTACGAGCAGTACTTC. Translated, it gives CASSLGSGGLYEQYF. The entire variable domain, with the rest obtained from reference TRBV5-1 and TRBJ2-7, is as follows: KAGVTQTPRYLIKTRGQQVTLSCSPISGHRSVSWYQQTPGQGLQFLFEYFSETQRNKGNFPGRFSGRQFSNSRSEMNVSTLELGDSALYLCASSLGSGGLYEQYFGPGTRLTVT.

The CDR3: CAWSVPLPQDTQYF. DNA for the CDR3: TGTGCCTGGAGTGTTCCACTTCCCCAAGATACGCAGTATTTT. The chain recombines TRBV30 with TRBJ2-3; D unclear. CDR1 is GTSNPN and CDR2 is SVGIG in the germline V gene (reference sequence). The CDR3 extends over 14 amino acids. The germline V and J ends were trimmed by 0 bases and 5 bases, with 12 bases remaining between them.

The V and J genes are TRBV11-2 and TRBJ1-1; D gene unclear. With 6 bases removed from V and 1 base from J, the gap between germline ends came to 15 bases. The CDR3 consists of 15 residues. Germline V gives CDR1 SGHAT, CDR2 FQNNGV. The CDR3 DNA sequence: TGTGCCAGCAGGCCCTCAATGGCCTGGAACACTGAAGCTTTCTTT. It codes for CASRPSMAWNTEAFF.

This sequence joins TRBV7-3 and TRBJ2-5; D is uncertain. Trimming cost V 2 bases and J 6 bases, with 16 bases left between them. The CDR3 runs 15 residues. The V gene's germline CDR1 is SGHTA and CDR2 FQGTGA. CDR3 in DNA: TGTGCCAGCAGCTTATCCGGAAGCCTTGGGAAGACCCAGTACTTC. Translation gives CASSLSGSLGKTQYF.